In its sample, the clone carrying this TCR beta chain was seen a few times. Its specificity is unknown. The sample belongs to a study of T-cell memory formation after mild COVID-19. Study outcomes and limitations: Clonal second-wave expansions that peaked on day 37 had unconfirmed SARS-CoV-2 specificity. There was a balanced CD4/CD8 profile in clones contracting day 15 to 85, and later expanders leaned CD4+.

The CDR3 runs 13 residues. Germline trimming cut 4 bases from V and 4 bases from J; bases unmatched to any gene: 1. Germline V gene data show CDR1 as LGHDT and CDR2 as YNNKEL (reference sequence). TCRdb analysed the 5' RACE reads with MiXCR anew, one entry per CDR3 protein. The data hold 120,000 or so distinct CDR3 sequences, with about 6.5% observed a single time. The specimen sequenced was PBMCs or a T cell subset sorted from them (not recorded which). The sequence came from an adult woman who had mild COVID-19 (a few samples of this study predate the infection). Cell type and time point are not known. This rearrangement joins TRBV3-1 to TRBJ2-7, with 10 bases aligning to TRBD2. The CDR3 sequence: CASSRLAGYEQYF. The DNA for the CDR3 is TGTGCCAGCAGCCGACTAGCGGGTTACGAGCAGTACTTC.